This TCR beta chain was captured by sequencing in a study of T cell responses to AZD1222 COVID-19 vaccine. TCRdb keeps only in-frame clones here, not all; method: immunoSEQ multiplex PCR. The sample consists of about 120,000 clones, 90% of them appearing once. As for this clone: The antigen is undetermined.

CDR3 length: 17 amino acids. With 4 bases removed from V and 0 bases from J, the gap between germline ends came to 16 bases. The germline gives CDR1 SGHAT, CDR2 FQNNGV. Overall study results and limits: The sample set comprised mostly white British donors with more females, and clonal diversity was possibly underestimated. The CD4 TCRs associated with vaccination extended across spike and predominated at 160-218 and 743-854.

The receptor was derived from an adult in good health. The sequencing here drew on peripheral blood, taken on day 0 of AZD1222 vaccination. The chain combines TRBV11-2 with TRBJ1-5; TRBD1 is a possible D gene (5 bases). The chain's CDR3 is CASSSEPRDGSNQPQHF. The CDR3 nucleotides read TGTGCCAGCAGCTCTGAGCCCCGGGACGGTAGCAATCAGCCCCAGCATTTT.